Detailed here is one TCR beta chain. What it binds is unknown. This entry belongs to a study of cytomegalovirus exposure and HLA in healthy donors. About the research overall: Earlier findings included 90 million to 120 million unique TCR beta sequences obtained from about 179 million T cells.

Primers: 60 Vbeta forward and 13 Jbeta reverse. Assay used: immunoSEQ multiplex PCR; TCRdb lists only in-frame clones, some missing. The table has approximately 150,000 clones, roughly 84% seen once. General study results and limits: While the bulk of TCR sequences proved rare, some public TCRs turned up in many donors. A later analysis associated about 18,000 TCR beta sequences with HLA alleles at a 0.05 false discovery rate. Immune exposure information comprised only CMV serostatus.

With 4 bases removed from V and 6 bases from J, the gap between germline ends came to 20 bases. Looked up from germline, CDR1 is LNHDA and CDR2 is SQIVND (reference sequence). The CDR3 is 16 residues long. The chain carries TRBV19 and TRBJ2-3; possibly TRBD2 for D (6 bases). This TCR came from a man aged 25 to 40 in good health and CMV-seronegative. Sequenced input: PBMCs. The CDR3 reads CASSKSPGVLADTQYF. As DNA, the CDR3 is TGTGCCAGTAGTAAAAGTCCGGGAGTCCTCGCGGATACGCAGTATTTT. Filled out from reference TRBV19 and TRBJ2-3, the complete variable domain reads DGGITQSPKYLFRKEGQNVTLSCEQNLNHDAMYWYRQDPGQGLRLIYYSQIVNDFQKGDIAEGYSVSREKKESFPLTVTSAQKNPTAFYLCASSKSPGVLADTQYFGPGTRLTVL.